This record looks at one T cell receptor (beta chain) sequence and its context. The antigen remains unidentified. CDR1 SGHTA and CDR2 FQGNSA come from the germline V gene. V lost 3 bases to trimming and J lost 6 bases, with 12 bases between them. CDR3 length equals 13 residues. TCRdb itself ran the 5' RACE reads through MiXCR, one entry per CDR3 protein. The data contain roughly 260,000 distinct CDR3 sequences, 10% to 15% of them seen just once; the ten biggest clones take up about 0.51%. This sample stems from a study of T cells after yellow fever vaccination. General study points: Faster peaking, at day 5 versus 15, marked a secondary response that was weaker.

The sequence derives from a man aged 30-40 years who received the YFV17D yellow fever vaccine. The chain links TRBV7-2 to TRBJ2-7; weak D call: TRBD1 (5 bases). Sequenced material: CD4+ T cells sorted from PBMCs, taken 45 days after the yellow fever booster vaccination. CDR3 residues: CASSFQGRLEQYF. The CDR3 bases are TGTGCCAGCAGCTTCCAGGGAAGGCTCGAGCAGTACTTC. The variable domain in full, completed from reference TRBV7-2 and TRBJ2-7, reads GAGVSQSPSNKVTEKGKDVELRCDPISGHTALYWYRQSLGQGLEFLIYFQGNSAPDKSGLPSDRFSAERTGGSVSTLTIQRTQQEDSAVYLCASSFQGRLEQYFGPGTRLTVT.